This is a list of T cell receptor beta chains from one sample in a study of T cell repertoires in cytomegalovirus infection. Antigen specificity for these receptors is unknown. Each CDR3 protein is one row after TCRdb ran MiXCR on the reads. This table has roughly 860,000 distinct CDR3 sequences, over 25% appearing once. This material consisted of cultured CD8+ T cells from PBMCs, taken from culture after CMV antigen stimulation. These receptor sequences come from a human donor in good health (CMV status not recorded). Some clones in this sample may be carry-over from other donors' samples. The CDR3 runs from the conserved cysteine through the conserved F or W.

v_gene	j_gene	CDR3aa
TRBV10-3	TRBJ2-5	CAISDLAGGSETQYF
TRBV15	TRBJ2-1	CATKQGLYNEQFF
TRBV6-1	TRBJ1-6	CASSTEQGGSPLHF
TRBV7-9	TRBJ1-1	CASSSWTGGNKGTEAFF
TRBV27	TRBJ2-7	CASRIIGGTTYEQYF
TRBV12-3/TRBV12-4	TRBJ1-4	CASSIRGNEKLFF
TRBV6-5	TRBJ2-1	CASSYSGGQVNYNEQFF
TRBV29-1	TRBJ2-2	CSVEGLAGLNTGELFF
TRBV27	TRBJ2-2	CASTPGQGTTGELFF
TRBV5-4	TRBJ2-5	CASSWTGNQETQYF
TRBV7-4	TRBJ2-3	CASIGVGFTDTQYF
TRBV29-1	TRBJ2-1	CSVELTGFSYNEQFF
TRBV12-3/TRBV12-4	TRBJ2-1	CASSLSSGGGNEQFF
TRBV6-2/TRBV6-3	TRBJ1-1	CASIRGGGSYTEAFF
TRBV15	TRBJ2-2	CATSSHRSGELFF
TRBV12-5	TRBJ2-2	CASGLGPRGGDTGELFF
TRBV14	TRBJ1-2	CASSQDKRGTNYGYTF
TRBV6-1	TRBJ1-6	CASSSPTYDSPLHF
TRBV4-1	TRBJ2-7	CASSQSPTGAYEQYF
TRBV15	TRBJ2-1	CATSRALGPKEQFF
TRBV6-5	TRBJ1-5	CASSYSTGDQPQHF
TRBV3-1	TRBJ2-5	CASSQDTDLRGETQYF
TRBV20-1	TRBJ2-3	CSARDYLAGSYTDTQYF
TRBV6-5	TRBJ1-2	CASSYLAGADGDYTF
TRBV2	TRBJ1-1	CASSESWSGSTEAFF
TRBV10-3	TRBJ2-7	CAISATGDYEQYF
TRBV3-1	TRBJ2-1	CASSQQAGVQSYNEQFF
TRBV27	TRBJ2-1	CASSLGGYPYYNEQFF
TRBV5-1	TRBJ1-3	CASSSLGGQEIGNTIYF
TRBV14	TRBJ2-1	CASSQDPHPGFVSYNEQFF
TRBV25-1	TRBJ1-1	CASSDVRFMNTEAFF
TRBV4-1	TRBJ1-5	CASSQVHRGRNQPQHF
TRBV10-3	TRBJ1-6	CAISESIQINSPLHF
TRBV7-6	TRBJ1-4	CASSSASHRGSANEKLFF
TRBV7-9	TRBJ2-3	CASSLEGHYTDTQYF
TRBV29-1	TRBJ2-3	CSVPLRDTQYF
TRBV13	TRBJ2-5	CASSFGLPQETQYF
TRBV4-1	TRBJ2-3	CASSQGIRSTDTQYF
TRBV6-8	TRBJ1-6	CASSYSKLWQGNNSPLHF
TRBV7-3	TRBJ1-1	CASSLGGEANTEAFF
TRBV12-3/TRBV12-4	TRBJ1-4	CASSLRVRRNEKLFF
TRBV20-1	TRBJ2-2	CSARSPRSGELFF
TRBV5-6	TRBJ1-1	CASSKSTTGEYMNTEAFF
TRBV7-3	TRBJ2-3	CASSLTGGRRDTQYF
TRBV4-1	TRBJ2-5	CASSPYDSVQETQYF
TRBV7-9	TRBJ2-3	CATDTQYF
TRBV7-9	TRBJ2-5	CASSLGQRRYQETQYF
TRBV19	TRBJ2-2	CASKIGGELFF
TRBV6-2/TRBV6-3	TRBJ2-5	CASSYRPGYQETQYF
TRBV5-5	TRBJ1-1	CASGPWGNTEAFF
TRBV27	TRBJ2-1	CASRYQYNEQFF
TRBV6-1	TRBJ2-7	CAISPIERPVQGNSEQYF
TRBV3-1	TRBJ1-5	CASSQEIGGMSNQPQHF
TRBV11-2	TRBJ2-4	CASSSRGQTTVLAKNIQYF
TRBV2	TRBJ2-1	CASMRGSEQFF
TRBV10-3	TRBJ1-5	CAISGSDYSNQPQHF